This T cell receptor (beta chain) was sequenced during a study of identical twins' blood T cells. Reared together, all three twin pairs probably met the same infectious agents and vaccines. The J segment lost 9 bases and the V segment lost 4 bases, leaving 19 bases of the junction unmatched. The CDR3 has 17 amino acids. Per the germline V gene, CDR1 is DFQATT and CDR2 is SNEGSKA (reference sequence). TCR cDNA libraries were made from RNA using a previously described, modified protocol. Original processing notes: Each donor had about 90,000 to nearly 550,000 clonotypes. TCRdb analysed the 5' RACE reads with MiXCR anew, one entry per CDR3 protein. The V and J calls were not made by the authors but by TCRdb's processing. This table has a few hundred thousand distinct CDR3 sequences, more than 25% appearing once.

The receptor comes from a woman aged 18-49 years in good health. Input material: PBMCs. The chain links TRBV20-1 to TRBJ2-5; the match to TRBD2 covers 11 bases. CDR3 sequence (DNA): TGCAGTGCTACACCGTTGACTAGCGGGAACGTAGTGGAGGCCCAGTACTTC. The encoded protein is CSATPLTSGNVVEAQYF.